The T cell receptor (beta chain) under discussion was sequenced for a study of blood T cell repertoires in COVID-19. Study context: Both acute and convalescent COVID-19 samples were obtained from the United States, Italy and Spain.

This clone was counted between two and nine times. This table comes from immunoSEQ multiplex PCR, and its TCRdb copy is limited to in-frame clones, with some not included. The sample yields 150,000 to 200,000 clones, roughly 84% seen once. The sequence derives from a man over 45 who had recovered from COVID-19. Specimen: PBMCs or T cells enriched from blood (not recorded which).

CDR3 nucleotide sequence: TGTGCCAGCTCACCACTTTCGGACAGGAACACTGAAGCTTTCTTT. Its translation is CASSPLSDRNTEAFF. The chain employs TRBV18 and TRBJ1-1; TRBD1 might be the D (6 bases). This CDR3 is 15 amino acids long. V was pared by 1 base and J by 1 base, with 10 bases between. Germline CDR1 and CDR2: KGHSH and LQKENI.